Presented here are 13 T cell receptor beta chains from one specimen sequenced in a study of blood T cell repertoires in COVID-19. Clones were read by immunoSEQ multiplex PCR, and TCRdb kept only the in-frame ones, dropping some. This table has a few hundred thousand clones, roughly 90% appearing once. Specimen: peripheral blood. These receptors were taken from an older woman with COVID-19, enrolled during active disease.

The genes are TRBV13 and TRBJ1-3; D not resolved. The germline gives CDR1 PRHDT, CDR2 FYEKMQ (reference sequence). V was clipped by 0 bases and J by 7 bases, with 7 bases between them. The CDR3 is made up of 13 amino acids. The CDR3 protein is CASSLGPRNTIYF. CDR3 bases: TGTGCCAGCAGCTTAGGCCCTAGGAACACCATATATTTT.

The J gene is TRBJ1-3, the V gene TRBV28; D is unclear. The V and J ends lost 3 bases and 4 bases respectively, with 4 bases between them. The CDR3 sequence is 12 residues long. The germline CDR1 and CDR2 sequences are MDHEN and SYDVKM. CDR3 amino acids: CASSFYGNTIYF. The CDR3 DNA reads TGTGCCAGCAGTTTCTACGGAAACACCATATATTTT.

This clone was observed a single time. The J gene is TRBJ1-5, the V gene TRBV4-2; tentative D call: TRBD1 (6 bases). This CDR3 has 20 amino acids. Trimming pared 0 bases from V and 0 bases from J, leaving 21 bases between. CDR1 and CDR2 from the germline V gene are LGHNA and YNFKEQ. The CDR3 is CASSQDVYGSGEYSNQPQHF. CDR3 nucleotide sequence: TGTGCCAGCAGCCAAGATGTTTATGGGTCAGGGGAATATAGCAATCAGCCCCAGCATTTT.

The CDR3, as DNA: TGTGCCAGCAGCCAAGGGGGTGCCAGGGGGAACTATGGCTACACCTTC. Protein: CASSQGGARGNYGYTF. The rearrangement joins TRBV4-2 to TRBJ1-2, with 7 bases identical to TRBD1. This CDR3 comprises 16 residues. In germline, CDR1 is LGHNA, CDR2 YNFKEQ. The ends lost 1 base at V and 2 bases at J; junction bases unmatched: 7.

The chain is built from TRBV30 and TRBJ2-3; TRBD2 aligns across 10 bases. Trimming took 4 bases from V and 1 from J; bases not matched to a gene: 2. The CDR3 totals 14 residues. The germline V gene encodes CDR1 GTSNPN and CDR2 SVGIG (reference sequence). The CDR3 spells CAWKGLAGTDTQYF. As DNA, the CDR3 is TGTGCCTGGAAAGGACTAGCGGGCACAGATACGCAGTATTTT.

The V and J genes are TRBV7-5 and TRBJ1-6; the table calls TRBD1, which could not be checked here. TRBV7-5 corresponds to a pseudogene. This CDR3 spans 15 amino acids. The CDR3 DNA is TGTGTCAGAAGCTTACGCCGACAGAAATATTCACCCCTCCACTTT. Protein product: CVRSLRRQKYSPLHF.

V gene TRBV3-1 (or the pseudogene TRBV3-2) combines with J gene TRBJ2-7; tentatively, D is TRBD2 (6 bases). CDR3 length: 16 residues. The ends were cut back, 3 bases at V and 2 bases at J, with 17 bases in the middle. Germline CDR1 LGHDT, CDR2 YNNKEL (reference sequence). This CDR3 is CASSHGVEGRAYEQYF. In DNA, the CDR3 is TGTGCCAGCAGCCATGGGGTGGAGGGACGGGCCTACGAGCAGTACTTC.

The chain has TRBV5-1 and TRBJ1-1; D is unresolved. Trimming stripped 1 base from V and 7 bases from J, with 8 bases between. Germline lookup yields CDR1 SGHRS and CDR2 YFSETQ. The CDR3 is made up of 12 amino acids. The CDR3 here is CASSLFGIEAFF. The CDR3 bases are TGCGCCAGCAGCTTGTTCGGGATTGAAGCTTTCTTT.

The V and J genes are TRBV5-1 and TRBJ2-7, with 10 bases matching TRBD1. This CDR3 has 13 residues. CDR1 is SGHRS and CDR2 is YFSETQ in the germline V gene. V was clipped by 3 bases and J by 6 bases; unmatched bases: 3. The CDR3 DNA is TGCGCCAGCAGCTGGACAGGGGGGAGCGAGCAGTACTTC. It specifies CASSWTGGSEQYF.

This chain connects TRBV7-6 to TRBJ1-1; D gene unclear. Germline V gene sequence: CDR1 SGHVS, CDR2 FNYEAQ. V was pared by 5 bases and J by 6 bases, with 19 bases between. The CDR3 runs to 15 residues. The chain's CDR3 is CASSPAAGLVAEAFF. In DNA form, the CDR3 reads TGTGCCAGCAGCCCGGCGGCCGGGTTGGTCGCTGAAGCTTTCTTT.

The rearrangement links TRBV4-1 to TRBJ2-5, with D possibly TRBD1 on 6 matching bases. The CDR3 covers 16 residues. The V end was cut by 8 bases, the J end by 0 bases, with 19 bases between. Germline values: CDR1 MGHRA, CDR2 YSYEKL. The CDR3 reads CASARVRQANQETQYF. For the CDR3, the DNA is TGCGCCAGCGCAAGAGTTCGACAGGCGAACCAAGAGACCCAGTACTTC.

The chain employs TRBV28 and TRBJ2-3, with D possibly matching TRBD1 (5 bases). V lost 6 bases, J lost 1 base, and 11 bases lay in between. Germline V gene data show CDR1 as MDHEN and CDR2 as SYDVKM. The CDR3 contains 14 residues. The CDR3 coding sequence is TGTGCCAGCAGGGTCGGACAAGGCACAGATACGCAGTATTTT. Its protein product is CASRVGQGTDTQYF.

The chain uses TRBV29-1 and TRBJ2-2, with a possible D match to TRBD1 (5 bases). Looked up from germline, CDR1 is SQVTM and CDR2 is ANQGSEA. The CDR3 length is 13 residues. V gave up 7 bases and J gave up 1 base, with 10 bases separating them. The CDR3, as DNA: TGCAGCGCGACAGTTCTGAACACCGGGGAGCTGTTTTTT. Its protein is CSATVLNTGELFF.